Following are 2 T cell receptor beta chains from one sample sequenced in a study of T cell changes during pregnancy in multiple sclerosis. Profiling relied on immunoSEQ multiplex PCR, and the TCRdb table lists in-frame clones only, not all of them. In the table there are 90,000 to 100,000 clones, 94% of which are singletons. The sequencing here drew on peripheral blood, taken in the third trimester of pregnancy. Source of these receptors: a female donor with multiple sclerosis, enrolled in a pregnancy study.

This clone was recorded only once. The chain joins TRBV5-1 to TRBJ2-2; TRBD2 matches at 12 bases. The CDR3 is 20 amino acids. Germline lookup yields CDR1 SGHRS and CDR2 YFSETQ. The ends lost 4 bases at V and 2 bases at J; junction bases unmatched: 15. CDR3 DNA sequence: TGCGCCAGCAGCCCAACCCCCCTAGCGGGAGGGGGAAAAAACACCGGGGAGCTGTTTTTT. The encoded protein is CASSPTPLAGGGKNTGELFF.

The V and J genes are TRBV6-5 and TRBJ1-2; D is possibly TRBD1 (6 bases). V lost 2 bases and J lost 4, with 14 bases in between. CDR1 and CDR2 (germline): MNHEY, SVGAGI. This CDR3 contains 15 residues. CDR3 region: CASSYLTGVPYGYTF. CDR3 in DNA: TGTGCCAGCAGTTACCTGACAGGAGTCCCCTATGGCTACACCTTC.